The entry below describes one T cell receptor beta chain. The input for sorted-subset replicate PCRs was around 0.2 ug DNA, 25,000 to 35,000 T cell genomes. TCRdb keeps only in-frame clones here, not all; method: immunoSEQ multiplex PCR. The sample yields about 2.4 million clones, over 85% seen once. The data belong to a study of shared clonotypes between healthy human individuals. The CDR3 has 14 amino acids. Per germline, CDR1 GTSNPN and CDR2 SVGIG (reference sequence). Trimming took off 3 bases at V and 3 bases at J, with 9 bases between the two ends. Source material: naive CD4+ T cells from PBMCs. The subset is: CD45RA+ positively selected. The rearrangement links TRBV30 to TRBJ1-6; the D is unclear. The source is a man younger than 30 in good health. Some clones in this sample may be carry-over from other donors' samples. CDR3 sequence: CAWRGGIYNSPLHF. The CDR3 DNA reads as TGTGCCTGGAGAGGAGGGATCTATAATTCACCCCTCCACTTT.